Listed below are T cell receptor beta chains from one sample, sequenced in a study of regulatory T cells in long-lasting Graves disease. TCRdb used MiXCR to reprocess the multiplex PCR reads, holding one entry per CDR3 protein. The sample holds over 650,000 distinct CDR3 sequences, approximately 29% seen once. The sequences come from peripheral blood mononuclear cells (PBMCs), collected when the disease was refractory, from a patient treated with antithyroid drugs. These receptors were obtained from a female donor with Graves disease. Both conserved end residues are part of each CDR3. Each record gives: CDR3 protein, J gene, V gene.

cdr3_aa: CASKLYRGLEETQYF
j_call: TRBJ2-5
v_call: TRBV6-1

cdr3_aa: CASSLIGNSPLHF
j_call: TRBJ1-6
v_call: TRBV28

cdr3_aa: CSVGGGYNQPQHF
j_call: TRBJ1-5
v_call: TRBV29-1

cdr3_aa: CASSDRGHGYTF
j_call: TRBJ1-2
v_call: TRBV25-1

cdr3_aa: CASSTQERLNEQYF
j_call: TRBJ2-7
v_call: TRBV4-1

cdr3_aa: CASRGTGKTEAFF
j_call: TRBJ1-1
v_call: TRBV19

cdr3_aa: CASSTDRMNTEAFF
j_call: TRBJ1-1
v_call: TRBV28

cdr3_aa: CASSYPGTLNTEAFF
j_call: TRBJ1-1
v_call: TRBV6-2/TRBV6-3

cdr3_aa: CASSLLGLLDQPQHF
j_call: TRBJ1-5
v_call: TRBV27

cdr3_aa: CSAMQGWGTEAFF
j_call: TRBJ1-1
v_call: TRBV20-1

cdr3_aa: CASSPPLIRYTEAFF
j_call: TRBJ1-1
v_call: TRBV18

cdr3_aa: CASSELEETQYF
j_call: TRBJ2-5
v_call: TRBV2

cdr3_aa: CASSRPGTVNEKLFF
j_call: TRBJ1-4
v_call: TRBV3-1

cdr3_aa: CASSHTNSPLHF
j_call: TRBJ1-6
v_call: TRBV6-1

cdr3_aa: CASSLLAGGENEQFF
j_call: TRBJ2-1
v_call: TRBV11-2

cdr3_aa: CAWSGQGQEKLFF
j_call: TRBJ1-4
v_call: TRBV30

cdr3_aa: CSVEVWDSEAFF
j_call: TRBJ1-1
v_call: TRBV29-1

cdr3_aa: CASSRRGEQFF
j_call: TRBJ2-1
v_call: TRBV3-1

cdr3_aa: CASSLTGDIGRNEKLFF
j_call: TRBJ1-4
v_call: TRBV4-1

cdr3_aa: CAISVQFDAGELVF
j_call: TRBJ2-2
v_call: TRBV10-3

cdr3_aa: CASSIDPGPTNYEQYF
j_call: TRBJ2-7
v_call: TRBV5-5

cdr3_aa: CASRRTESYNEQFF
j_call: TRBJ2-1
v_call: TRBV7-9

cdr3_aa: CASSRTRTDRVEKLFF
j_call: TRBJ1-4
v_call: TRBV3-1

cdr3_aa: CASSSHQLEAFF
j_call: TRBJ1-1
v_call: TRBV5-1

cdr3_aa: CSARMTGGWQPQHF
j_call: TRBJ1-5
v_call: TRBV20-1

cdr3_aa: CASRGKDGYTF
j_call: TRBJ1-2
v_call: TRBV6-1

cdr3_aa: CSASFFRGGPNTEAFF
j_call: TRBJ1-1
v_call: TRBV20-1

cdr3_aa: CASSPQAGQGASNQPQHF
j_call: TRBJ1-5
v_call: TRBV12-3/TRBV12-4

cdr3_aa: CSVEGDYQETQYF
j_call: TRBJ2-5
v_call: TRBV29-1

cdr3_aa: CASSLGGNYGYAF
j_call: TRBJ1-2
v_call: TRBV27

cdr3_aa: CASSFGGTYEQYF
j_call: TRBJ2-7
v_call: TRBV12-3/TRBV12-4

cdr3_aa: CASRRGSGANVLTF
j_call: TRBJ2-6
v_call: TRBV12-3/TRBV12-4

cdr3_aa: CATSRDYSNQPQHF
j_call: TRBJ1-5
v_call: TRBV15

cdr3_aa: CASSIGPLRGPGNQPQHF
j_call: TRBJ1-5
v_call: TRBV19

cdr3_aa: CASSLGAVTEALF
j_call: TRBJ1-1
v_call: TRBV19

cdr3_aa: CASSESASLIYEQYF
j_call: TRBJ2-7
v_call: TRBV2

cdr3_aa: CATSEPEGSSYGYTF
j_call: TRBJ1-2
v_call: TRBV24-1

cdr3_aa: CASRRGIVAHETQYF
j_call: TRBJ2-5
v_call: TRBV28

cdr3_aa: CSARTGRDISYEQYF
j_call: TRBJ2-7
v_call: TRBV20-1

cdr3_aa: CASSIDRRAEAFF
j_call: TRBJ1-1
v_call: TRBV19

cdr3_aa: CASSQGQGYGEAFF
j_call: TRBJ1-1
v_call: TRBV3-1

cdr3_aa: CAISESVGPNGAKNIQYF
j_call: TRBJ2-4
v_call: TRBV10-3

cdr3_aa: CASSKLGWGTREEEKLFF
j_call: TRBJ1-4
v_call: TRBV11-2

cdr3_aa: CASKPDRPVDEQYF
j_call: TRBJ2-7
v_call: TRBV2

cdr3_aa: CASRSGTLVTQHF
j_call: TRBJ1-5
v_call: TRBV28

cdr3_aa: CASSARTGGMPQHF
j_call: TRBJ1-5
v_call: TRBV2

cdr3_aa: CASSLVGTLSGETQYF
j_call: TRBJ2-5
v_call: TRBV7-6

cdr3_aa: CASSVSGYGELFF
j_call: TRBJ2-2
v_call: TRBV9

cdr3_aa: CASTEVRGRGNTIYF
j_call: TRBJ1-3
v_call: TRBV12-3/TRBV12-4

cdr3_aa: CASSLRLSNTGELFF
j_call: TRBJ2-2
v_call: TRBV12-3/TRBV12-4

cdr3_aa: CASSRPGRNSYEQYF
j_call: TRBJ2-7
v_call: TRBV19

cdr3_aa: CASSLPLEKLFF
j_call: TRBJ1-4
v_call: TRBV28

cdr3_aa: CASSPAAQGERGYTF
j_call: TRBJ1-2
v_call: TRBV12-3/TRBV12-4

cdr3_aa: CASSLNRASEKLFF
j_call: TRBJ1-4
v_call: TRBV11-2

cdr3_aa: CASSNMESPYGYTF
j_call: TRBJ1-2
v_call: TRBV12-3/TRBV12-4

cdr3_aa: CSAGRDRGHGYTF
j_call: TRBJ1-2
v_call: TRBV20-1

cdr3_aa: CASSLRTSVPSYEQYF
j_call: TRBJ2-7
v_call: TRBV14

cdr3_aa: CASSLFDRSSSYNSPLHF
j_call: TRBJ1-6
v_call: TRBV11-2